This T cell receptor (beta chain) was profiled in a study of shared clonotypes between healthy human individuals. Study-level background: The study enrolled a couple of women and a few men aged 18 to 49.

Sequencing was performed with immunoSEQ multiplex PCR; in TCRdb, only in-frame clones are kept and a portion is missing. The sample consists of about 490,000 clones, 70% to 80% of them appearing once. There are many counts of this clone. The same CDR3 is also encoded by other DNA sequences in this sample. V was trimmed by 1 base and J by 3 bases, leaving 5 bases between them. The CDR3 has 12 residues. Germline V gene sequence: CDR1 GTSNPN, CDR2 SVGIG (reference sequence). This chain links TRBV30 with TRBJ2-3; D remains ambiguous. This TCR came from a middle-aged woman in good health. Some clones in this sample may be carry-over from other donors' samples. The sequencing sample was made of PBMCs. Here the CDR3 reads CAWSASTDTQYF. DNA for the CDR3: TGTGCCTGGAGTGCCTCGACAGATACGCAGTATTTT.